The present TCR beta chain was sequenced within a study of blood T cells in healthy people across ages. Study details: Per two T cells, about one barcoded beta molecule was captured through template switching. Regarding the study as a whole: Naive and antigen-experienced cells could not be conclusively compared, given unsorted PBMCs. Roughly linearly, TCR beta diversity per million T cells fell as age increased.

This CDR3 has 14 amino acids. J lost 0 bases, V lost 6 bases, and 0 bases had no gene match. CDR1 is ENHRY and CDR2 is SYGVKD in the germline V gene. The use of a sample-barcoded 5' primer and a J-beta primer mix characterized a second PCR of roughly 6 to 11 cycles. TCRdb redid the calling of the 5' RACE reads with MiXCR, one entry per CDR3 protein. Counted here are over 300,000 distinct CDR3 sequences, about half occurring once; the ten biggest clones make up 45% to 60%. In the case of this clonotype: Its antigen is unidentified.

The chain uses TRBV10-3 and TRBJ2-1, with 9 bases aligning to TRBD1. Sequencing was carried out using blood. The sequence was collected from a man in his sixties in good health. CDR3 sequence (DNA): TGTGCCATCAGGGGACAGGGCTCCTACAATGAGCAGTTCTTC. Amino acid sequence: CAIRGQGSYNEQFF.